This TCR beta chain was recorded in a study of blood T cell repertoires in COVID-19. At the level of the study: Researchers got acute and convalescent COVID-19 samples from the United States, Italy and Spain. The cDNA or gDNA used as material had been derived from T cells, B-cell-depleted T cells, or PBMCs.

Trimming cost V 5 bases and J 4 bases, with 17 bases left between them. This CDR3 region has 15 residues. Germline lookup yields CDR1 MNHEY and CDR2 SVGAGI. The authors' processing: Reference gene primer amplification in the assay estimated nucleated cell counts. Sequencing was performed with immunoSEQ multiplex PCR; in TCRdb, only in-frame clones are kept and a portion is missing. That table furnishes V, J and clone size, whereas the DNA furnished D and trimming. Among about 190,000 clones, roughly 89% were seen once, and the ten largest hold roughly 6.7%. The chain employs TRBV6-5 and TRBJ1-2; no firm D call. The source is a man in his forties with acute or convalescent COVID-19. The source material was peripheral blood. The CDR3, as DNA: TGTGCCAGCAGTCCCAGGACGGGAAAGACCTATGGCTACACCTTC. It translates to CASSPRTGKTYGYTF.